This is a list of T cell receptor beta chains from one sample in a study of vaccination effects on CD4 cells after COVID-19. Clones were read by immunoSEQ multiplex PCR, and TCRdb kept only the in-frame ones, dropping some. Of tens of thousands of clones listed, roughly three quarters were seen once; the top ten hold approximately 12%. These receptors have no known antigen. This specimen was CD4+ T cells from PBMCs cultured without peptide, taken before COVID-19 vaccination. Receptors originate from a human donor who had a prior SARS-CoV-2 infection. Each CDR3 is given with its conserved first and last residue. A D gene is named only where the DNA matches it firmly. Rows give clone size only sometimes, using once, few, many, or a class for an expanded clone.

>TRBJ1-2|-|12|-|TRBV7-2
CASSFRRGGYTF
TGTGCCAGCAGCTTCAGAAGGGGAGGCTACACCTTC
>TRBJ1-3|TRBD1|18|-|TRBV9
CASSPRGTGAFSGNTIYF
TGTGCCAGCAGCCCCCGGGGGACAGGGGCCTTCTCTGGAAACACCATATATTTT
>TRBJ2-1|TRBD2|19|-|TRBV5-1
CASSLRGASGGHSYNEQFF
TGCGCCAGCAGCTTGAGGGGGGCTAGCGGGGGGCACTCCTACAATGAGCAGTTCTTC
>TRBJ2-1|TRBD2|15|-|TRBV9
CASSVGGGASDEQFF
TGTGCCAGCAGCGTAGGCGGGGGGGCCTCGGATGAGCAGTTCTTC
>TRBJ2-6|TRBD2|19|-|TRBV5-6
CASSWATGLAGAGANVLTF
TGTGCCAGCAGCTGGGCTACGGGACTAGCGGGAGCTGGGGCCAACGTCCTGACTTTC
>TRBJ2-1|-|13|-|TRBV6-5
CASSEQGGLEQFF
TGTGCCAGCTCAGAGCAGGGCGGGCTAGAGCAGTTCTTC
>TRBJ2-3|TRBD2|15|-|TRBV7-9
CASSLGLAGIDTQYF
TGTGCCAGCAGCTTAGGGCTAGCGGGCATAGATACGCAGTATTTT
>TRBJ2-7|-|13|-|TRBV7-9
CASSFPGRGEQYF
TGTGCCAGCAGCTTCCCGGGGCGGGGCGAGCAGTACTTC
>TRBJ2-7|-|12|-|TRBV6-5
CASSLGSYEQYF
TGTGCCAGCAGTTTGGGTTCCTACGAGCAGTACTTC
>TRBJ2-7|TRBD2|15|medium-sized|TRBV4-2
CASSQLLAGGYEQYF
TGTGCCAGCAGCCAGCTACTAGCGGGGGGCTACGAGCAGTACTTC
>TRBJ2-7|-|16|-|TRBV6-2/TRBV6-3
CASSPPHRDIRHEQYF
TGTGCCAGCAGTCCCCCCCACCGGGACATCCGCCACGAGCAGTACTTC
>TRBJ2-2|TRBD2|17|-|TRBV11-2
CASSPGRWGGNTGELFF
TGTGCCAGCAGCCCCGGGCGCTGGGGGGGGAACACCGGGGAGCTGTTTTTT
>TRBJ1-4|-|13|-|TRBV5-4
CASSAKVNEKLFF
TGTGCCAGCAGCGCAAAGGTTAATGAAAAACTGTTTTTT
>TRBJ2-1|-|15|-|TRBV12-5
CASGLGQFSYNEQFF
TGTGCTAGTGGTTTGGGACAGTTCTCCTACAATGAGCAGTTCTTC
>TRBJ1-2|-|13|once|TRBV6-5
CASSYFREGGYTF
TGTGCCAGCAGTTACTTCCGGGAGGGTGGCTACACCTTC